These T cell receptor beta chains were read from a single sample in a study of control samples from healthy donors and cancer patients. Sequenced by immunoSEQ multiplex PCR; TCRdb stores in-frame clones only, minus some. This table has about 72,000 clones, approximately 92% appearing once. The sample taken for sequencing was blood. These receptor sequences come from a woman aged 55-70 years in good health. Each CDR3 is given with its conserved first and last residue. A D gene is named only where the DNA matches it firmly. Not every row has a clone size; where given, it reads once, few, many or a size class.

j_call: TRBJ1-6; d_call: -; v_call: TRBV28; clone_size: -; cdr3_aa: CASSSVDTRNSPLHF; cdr3_nt: TGTGCCAGCAGTTCCGTGGACACTCGGAATTCACCCCTCCACTTT
j_call: TRBJ1-2; d_call: TRBD1; v_call: TRBV30; clone_size: -; cdr3_aa: CAWSWITGVNYGYTF; cdr3_nt: TGTGCCTGGAGTTGGATTACAGGGGTAAACTATGGCTACACCTTC
j_call: TRBJ2-3; d_call: -; v_call: TRBV27; clone_size: -; cdr3_aa: CASSLGGRGSNRDTQYF; cdr3_nt: TGTGCCAGCAGTTTAGGGGGACGGGGGTCAAATCGGGATACGCAGTATTTT
j_call: TRBJ2-2; d_call: -; v_call: TRBV4-1; clone_size: once; cdr3_aa: CASRGGGVTGELFF; cdr3_nt: TGCGCCAGCAGGGGGGGCGGGGTCACCGGGGAGCTGTTTTTT
j_call: TRBJ1-2; d_call: -; v_call: TRBV5-4; clone_size: -; cdr3_aa: CASSSGSHLTYGYTF; cdr3_nt: TGTGCCAGCAGCTCCGGGAGCCACCTTACCTATGGCTACACCTTC
j_call: TRBJ1-1; d_call: -; v_call: TRBV19; clone_size: -; cdr3_aa: CASSDRTEAFF; cdr3_nt: TGTGCCAGTAGCGACAGAACTGAAGCTTTCTTT
j_call: TRBJ1-3; d_call: -; v_call: TRBV18; clone_size: -; cdr3_aa: CASSPSRGNTIYF; cdr3_nt: TGTGCCAGCTCACCGTCTCGGGGAAACACCATATATTTT
j_call: TRBJ1-3; d_call: -; v_call: TRBV7-2; clone_size: -; cdr3_aa: CASSFSGNTIYF; cdr3_nt: TGTGCCAGCAGCTTCTCTGGAAACACCATATATTTT
j_call: TRBJ1-2; d_call: -; v_call: TRBV6-1; clone_size: few; cdr3_aa: CASSEQMSYYGYTF; cdr3_nt: TGTGCCAGCAGTGAACAGATGTCCTACTATGGCTACACCTTC
j_call: TRBJ1-4; d_call: -; v_call: TRBV2; clone_size: -; cdr3_aa: CASRAAFLGEKLFF; cdr3_nt: TGTGCCAGCAGGGCCGCGTTCCTCGGAGAAAAACTGTTTTTT
j_call: TRBJ2-5; d_call: -; v_call: TRBV18; clone_size: -; cdr3_aa: CASSQGLEETQYF; cdr3_nt: TGTGCCAGCTCACAGGGGTTAGAAGAGACCCAGTACTTC
j_call: TRBJ2-2; d_call: TRBD2; v_call: TRBV24-1; clone_size: once; cdr3_aa: CATSDFRTSGRTGELFF; cdr3_nt: TGTGCCACCAGTGATTTCCGGACTAGCGGGAGGACCGGGGAGCTGTTTTTT
j_call: TRBJ1-4; d_call: TRBD1; v_call: TRBV5-1; clone_size: -; cdr3_aa: CASSLGTVNEKLFF; cdr3_nt: TGCGCCAGCAGCTTAGGGACAGTGAATGAAAAACTGTTTTTT
j_call: TRBJ1-1; d_call: -; v_call: TRBV10-2; clone_size: -; cdr3_aa: CASSQGETTEAFF; cdr3_nt: TGCGCCAGCAGCCAGGGTGAGACCACTGAAGCTTTCTTT
j_call: TRBJ1-4; d_call: -; v_call: TRBV10-1; clone_size: -; cdr3_aa: CASSDGLGEKLFF; cdr3_nt: TGCGCCAGCAGTGACGGGCTTGGTGAAAAACTGTTTTTT
j_call: TRBJ2-7; d_call: -; v_call: TRBV6-2/TRBV6-3; clone_size: -; cdr3_aa: CASSYSGYLDTYEQYF; cdr3_nt: TGTGCCAGCAGTTACTCGGGGTATCTGGATACCTACGAGCAGTACTTC
j_call: TRBJ1-1; d_call: -; v_call: TRBV19; clone_size: -; cdr3_aa: CASSIRGSLGRTEAFF; cdr3_nt: TGTGCCAGTAGTATAAGGGGATCCTTAGGTCGCACTGAAGCTTTCTTT
j_call: TRBJ1-3; d_call: TRBD1; v_call: TRBV27; clone_size: -; cdr3_aa: CASSRQGGGNTIYF; cdr3_nt: TGTGCCAGCAGCCGACAGGGGGGTGGAAACACCATATATTTT
j_call: TRBJ1-2; d_call: TRBD1; v_call: TRBV14; clone_size: -; cdr3_aa: CASSRSWTGGDYGYTF; cdr3_nt: TGTGCCAGCAGCCGATCTTGGACAGGGGGAGACTATGGCTACACCTTC
j_call: TRBJ1-1; d_call: -; v_call: TRBV6-5; clone_size: -; cdr3_aa: CASSRRGTGAEAFF; cdr3_nt: TGTGCCAGCAGCCGGAGGGGGACCGGGGCTGAAGCTTTCTTT
j_call: TRBJ1-2; d_call: -; v_call: TRBV28; clone_size: -; cdr3_aa: CASSLYVSYGYTF; cdr3_nt: TGTGCCAGCAGTCTCTATGTAAGCTATGGCTACACCTTC
j_call: TRBJ1-2; d_call: TRBD1; v_call: TRBV19; clone_size: -; cdr3_aa: CASSAGLSRGPLYGYTF; cdr3_nt: TGTGCCAGTAGCGCCGGTTTGAGCAGGGGGCCTCTCTATGGCTACACCTTC
j_call: TRBJ2-1; d_call: TRBD1; v_call: TRBV6-5; clone_size: -; cdr3_aa: CASSYGTVSHTRQFF; cdr3_nt: TGTGCCAGCAGTTACGGGACAGTATCCCACACGAGGCAGTTCTTC
j_call: TRBJ2-1; d_call: -; v_call: TRBV9; clone_size: once; cdr3_aa: CASSAPYSAGSYNEQFF; cdr3_nt: TGTGCCAGCAGCGCCCCCTATAGCGCTGGCTCCTACAATGAGCAGTTCTTC
j_call: TRBJ1-5; d_call: -; v_call: TRBV28; clone_size: -; cdr3_aa: CASSLSGRNQPQHF; cdr3_nt: TGTGCCAGCAGTTTATCAGGGAGGAATCAGCCCCAGCATTTT
j_call: TRBJ2-2; d_call: TRBD2; v_call: TRBV5-1; clone_size: once; cdr3_aa: CASSLRGLAGTGELFF; cdr3_nt: TGCGCCAGCAGCTTAAGAGGACTAGCGGGCACCGGGGAGCTGTTTTTT
j_call: TRBJ2-1; d_call: -; v_call: TRBV7-2; clone_size: once; cdr3_aa: CASSLVTGTYNEQFF; cdr3_nt: TGTGCCAGCAGCTTAGTTACAGGGACCTACAATGAGCAGTTCTTC
j_call: TRBJ2-1; d_call: -; v_call: TRBV18; clone_size: -; cdr3_aa: CASSPGTTDNEQFF; cdr3_nt: TGTGCCAGCTCACCAGGTACGACCGACAATGAGCAGTTCTTC
j_call: TRBJ2-1; d_call: -; v_call: TRBV24-1; clone_size: once; cdr3_aa: CATSKGGQWNEQFF; cdr3_nt: TGTGCCACCAGTAAAGGGGGTCAATGGAATGAGCAGTTCTTC
j_call: TRBJ2-2; d_call: -; v_call: TRBV2; clone_size: once; cdr3_aa: CASSFGVTGELFF; cdr3_nt: TGTGCCAGCAGTTTCGGGGTCACCGGGGAGCTGTTTTTT